The next 28 T cell receptor beta chains were all read from a single sample in a study of shared clonotypes between healthy human individuals. Naive CD8 cells were CD45RO-negative, positively selected for CCR7, excluding terminally differentiated effector memory CD45RA+ cells. Measured with immunoSEQ multiplex PCR; TCRdb has only the in-frame clones, and not every one. In the table there are some 630,000 clones, 95% to 96% of which are singletons. The specimen was naive CD8+ T cells sorted from blood. The receptors were gathered from a woman in her 30s in good health.

The gene calls are TRBV7-9 and TRBJ1-1; no firm D call. The CDR3 runs to 12 residues. Trimming cost V 6 bases and J 5 bases, with 10 bases left between them. CDR1 is SEHNR, CDR2 FQNEAQ, per germline (reference sequence). DNA of the CDR3: TGTGCCAGCAGGACGTCGGGGACTGAAGCTTTCTTT. It specifies CASRTSGTEAFF.

The chain is built from TRBV4-1 and TRBJ2-2; TRBD1 matches 8 bases. The junction had 7 bases not matched to a gene; V was cut back by 2 bases and J by 5 bases. This CDR3 is 16 amino acids long. Germline V gene lookup returns CDR1 MGHRA and CDR2 YSYEKL. CDR3 sequence reads: CASSQRSGGSTGELFF. Here the CDR3 DNA reads TGCGCCAGCAGCCAACGATCAGGGGGCAGTACCGGGGAGCTGTTTTTT.

This chain uses TRBV27 with TRBJ1-5; D possibly corresponds to TRBD1 (6 bases). Germline CDR1 reads MNHEY; CDR2 reads SMNVEV (reference sequence). Deletions cut 8 bases from V and 3 bases from J, with 17 bases between. The CDR3 is made up of 15 amino acids. The CDR3 spells CASGVTGEPNQPQHF. CDR3 nucleotide sequence: TGTGCCAGCGGGGTGACAGGCGAACCCAATCAGCCCCAGCATTTT.

A note on this clone: The sample contains more than one DNA sequence encoding this CDR3. The V and J genes are TRBV9 and TRBJ1-1; TRBD1 matches 7 bases. CDR3 size: 15 residues. Germline CDR1 reads SGDLS; CDR2 reads YYNGEE. J was trimmed by 3 bases and V by 0 bases; bases with no gene match: 5. The CDR3, as DNA: TGTGCCAGCAGCGTAGGTAGGGGGCGCGACACTGAAGCTTTCTTT. Its translation is CASSVGRGRDTEAFF.

Worth noting for this clone: The junction and the germline gene differ at one end; a read error may be behind it. This chain links TRBV28 with TRBJ2-7; 14 nucleotides match TRBD2. There are 16 residues in the CDR3. Germline CDR1 is MDHEN and CDR2 is SYDVKM. CDR3: CASSIGLAGGSHEQYF. The CDR3 DNA reads TGTGCCAGCAGTATTGGACTAGCGGGAGGCTCCCACGAGCAGTACTTC.

The J gene is TRBJ2-3, the V gene TRBV12-5; D gene ambiguous. Germline assignment: CDR1 LGHNT and CDR2 FRNRAP. The V end lost 7 bases, the J end lost 1 base, and 12 bases lay between the germline ends. The CDR3 consists of 14 residues. The CDR3 region has the DNA TGTGCTAGTGCCCTTACCGAGGGCACAGATACGCAGTATTTT. It specifies CASALTEGTDTQYF.

The gene calls are TRBV7-6 and TRBJ2-1, with TRBD2 as a possible D gene (5 bases). Trimming pared 5 bases from V and 2 bases from J, leaving 13 bases between. CDR1 SGHVS and CDR2 FNYEAQ come from the germline V gene. This CDR3 has 15 amino acids. The CDR3 bases are TGTGCCAGCAGCATCTCCCGGGGTGCCTACAATGAGCAGTTCTTC. Amino acids: CASSISRGAYNEQFF.

The chain has TRBV28 and TRBJ1-2; D call uncertain. Trimming removed 3 bases from V and 5 bases from J, with 22 bases in between. CDR3 length: 17 residues. Germline V gives CDR1 MDHEN, CDR2 SYDVKM. The CDR3 reads CASSFKGQRHKFYGYTF. The DNA for the CDR3 is TGTGCCAGCAGTTTTAAGGGTCAGAGACACAAGTTTTATGGCTACACCTTC.

The rearrangement joins TRBV29-1 to TRBJ1-1; 7 nucleotides agree with TRBD1. V was clipped by 2 bases and J by 4 bases; unmatched bases: 10. CDR3 length: 15 residues. Germline V gene sequence: CDR1 SQVTM, CDR2 ANQGSEA. CDR3: CSVERVNRGPTEAFF. The CDR3 coding sequence is TGCAGCGTTGAAAGGGTCAACAGGGGTCCCACTGAAGCTTTCTTT.

The rearrangement joins TRBV28 to TRBJ1-1, with 7 nucleotides matching TRBD1. The germline gives CDR1 MDHEN, CDR2 SYDVKM. This CDR3 is 15 amino acids long. V gave up 6 bases and J gave up 12 bases; unmatched junction bases: 19. The CDR3 region is CASSPFTGDISETFF. CDR3 nucleotide sequence: TGTGCCAGCAGCCCCTTTACAGGGGATATCTCCGAGACTTTCTTT.

In this sample, this clone turned up once. The V and J genes are TRBV7-8 and TRBJ1-2; D unclear. The V end was cut by 7 bases, the J end by 0 bases, with 9 bases between. This CDR3 is built from 13 residues. CDR1 and CDR2 from the germline V gene are SGHVS and FQNEAQ. The CDR3 loop is CASTPYTNYGYTF. The CDR3 DNA follows: TGTGCCAGCACCCCATACACTAACTATGGCTACACCTTC.

The chain uses TRBV6-1 and TRBJ1-2; D gene uncertain. The CDR3 is 16 amino acids. Deletions cut 2 bases from V and 6 bases from J, with 19 bases between. In germline, CDR1 is MNHNS, CDR2 SASEGT. Here the CDR3 reads CASSETVIVSVDGYTF. The CDR3 nucleotides are TGTGCCAGCAGTGAAACGGTTATAGTGTCCGTGGATGGCTACACCTTC.

Comment on this clone: Other DNA variants within this sample encode the same CDR3. The CDR3 sequence is CASSLGDYEQYF. The CDR3 nucleotides are TGTGCCAGCAGCTTAGGGGATTACGAGCAGTACTTC. This chain joins TRBV7-8 and TRBJ2-7, with no clear D. This CDR3 comprises 12 residues. Looked up from germline, CDR1 is SGHVS and CDR2 is FQNEAQ. Trimming cost V 1 base and J 4 bases, with 5 bases left between them.

This chain joins TRBV5-4 and TRBJ2-7; 9 bases agree with TRBD1. V shed 0 bases and J 3 bases; nucleotides not matched to a gene: 10. This CDR3 region has 17 residues. Germline CDR1 is SGHNT and CDR2 is YYREEE (reference sequence). CDR3 bases: TGTGCCAGCAGCTTGGCCGGGACAGGGAATCCTAACTACGAGCAGTACTTC. Its translation: CASSLAGTGNPNYEQYF.

The chain carries TRBV27 and TRBJ2-7; 9 positions agree with TRBD1. This CDR3 is built from 15 residues. CDR1 is MNHEY and CDR2 is SMNVEV in the germline V gene (reference sequence). V was clipped by 3 bases and J by 5 bases; unmatched bases: 8. CDR3 amino acids: CASSFSGQGSHEQYF. The CDR3 nucleotides are TGTGCCAGCAGTTTCAGTGGACAGGGGTCCCACGAGCAGTACTTC.

A single count supports this clone. This sequence joins TRBV4-2 and TRBJ2-1, with D unclear. The CDR3 extends over 14 amino acids. The V and J ends lost 4 bases and 9 bases respectively, with 16 bases between them. Per the germline V gene, CDR1 is LGHNA and CDR2 is YNFKEQ. This chain's CDR3 is CASSPIIGSTEQFF. In DNA form, the CDR3 reads TGTGCCAGCAGCCCCATCATTGGCAGCACTGAGCAGTTCTTC.

The chain links TRBV2 to TRBJ2-7; 9 nucleotides align to TRBD1. This CDR3 has 15 amino acids. V shed 2 bases and J 5 bases; nucleotides not matched to a gene: 7. Germline values: CDR1 SNHLY, CDR2 FYNNEI. CDR3 coding DNA: TGTGCCAGCAGTGAAACAAGGACAGGGGCCCACGAGCAGTACTTC. As protein: CASSETRTGAHEQYF.

V gene TRBV19 combines with J gene TRBJ2-3; D uncertain. CDR1 is LNHDA and CDR2 is SQIVND in the germline V gene (reference sequence). V was pared by 5 bases and J by 2 bases, with 17 bases between. This CDR3 has 16 amino acids. The CDR3 DNA reads TGTGCCAGTAGTCCAGAGAGGAGTTACTACACAGATACGCAGTATTTT. Translating it yields CASSPERSYYTDTQYF.

The chain couples TRBV19 to TRBJ1-1, with D maybe TRBD1 (6 bases). V lost 1 base to trimming and J lost 0 bases, with 9 bases between them. CDR3 length: 15 residues. CDR1 LNHDA and CDR2 SQIVND come from the germline V gene (reference sequence). For the CDR3, the DNA is TGTGCCAGTAGTATAGGCCAGGGGATGAACACTGAAGCTTTCTTT. Its protein is CASSIGQGMNTEAFF.

The gene calls are TRBV6-1 and TRBJ2-7; D perhaps matches TRBD2 (6 bases). Germline assignment: CDR1 MNHNS and CDR2 SASEGT. Trimming left V 0 bases short and J 3 bases short, with 12 bases between. This CDR3 has 15 residues. CDR3 in amino acids: CASSEAGLASYEQYF. The CDR3 DNA reads as TGTGCCAGCAGTGAAGCGGGGCTAGCGAGCTACGAGCAGTACTTC.

This chain uses TRBV10-2 with TRBJ1-1; D remains ambiguous. The CDR3 is 13 residues long. The ends were cut back, 3 bases at V and 4 bases at J, with 9 bases in the middle. Germline assignment: CDR1 WSHSY and CDR2 SAAADI. The CDR3 here is CASSDVQLTEAFF. The CDR3 bases are TGCGCCAGCAGTGACGTCCAGCTCACTGAAGCTTTCTTT.

The chain uses TRBV19 and TRBJ1-3; 9 bases are a match to TRBD1. The CDR3 is 17 amino acids. V gave up 3 bases and J gave up 1 base; unmatched junction bases: 7. The V gene's germline CDR1 is LNHDA and CDR2 SQIVND (reference sequence). The CDR3 bases are TGTGCCAGTAGTATGGGGGGACAGGGATTTTCTGGAAACACCATATATTTT. Translation gives CASSMGGQGFSGNTIYF.

This clone showed up just once. The J gene is TRBJ2-7, the V gene TRBV5-6; possible D gene TRBD2, 5 bases. Germline lookup yields CDR1 SGHDT and CDR2 YYEEEE. Trimming removed 2 bases from V and 7 bases from J, with 13 bases in between. This CDR3 is built from 13 residues. CDR3 coding DNA: TGTGCCAGCAGCTTAGACGGGGTTCGGGAGCAGTACTTC. This encodes CASSLDGVREQYF.

In regard to this clone: Other DNA sequences in the sample encode the same CDR3. The chain links TRBV6-5 to TRBJ1-1, with D unresolved. V lost 2 bases to trimming and J lost 0 bases, with 4 bases between them. Germline loops: CDR1 MNHEY, CDR2 SVGAGI. The CDR3 is 13 amino acids. CDR3 sequence (DNA): TGTGCCAGCAGTTACGGCATGAACACTGAAGCTTTCTTT. Translation: CASSYGMNTEAFF.

The chain's CDR3 is CATSRVMGYGYTF. CDR3 DNA: TGTGCCACCAGCAGAGTAATGGGATATGGCTACACCTTC. This sequence joins TRBV15 and TRBJ1-2; D not certain. The germline V gene has CDR1 LNHNV and CDR2 YYDKDF (reference sequence). The length of the CDR3 is 13 residues. Trimming took off 1 base at V and 5 bases at J, with 8 bases between the two ends.

The chain combines TRBV9 with TRBJ2-1; TRBD1 aligns across 8 bases. Germline CDR1 is SGDLS and CDR2 is YYNGEE. This CDR3 has 13 amino acids. The V segment lost 4 bases and the J segment 7 bases; nucleotides outside the gene matches: 4. In DNA form, the CDR3 reads TGTGCCAGCAGCTTACAGGGGGGAAATGAGCAGTTCTTC. Protein sequence: CASSLQGGNEQFF.

The count of this clone is one. The chain couples TRBV5-1 to TRBJ2-3; 11 bases match TRBD2. CDR3 length equals 19 residues. V lost 0 bases to trimming and J lost 2 bases; unmatched junction nucleotides: 11. Germline V CDR1 and CDR2: SGHRS, YFSETQ. CDR3 nucleotide sequence: TGCGCCAGCAGCTTGGTAGAAGGGGCTAGCGGGAGGAACACAGATACGCAGTATTTT. This translates into CASSLVEGASGRNTDTQYF.

This chain uses TRBV29-1 with TRBJ1-2; weak D call: TRBD1 (5 bases). The CDR3 is made up of 12 amino acids. CDR1 and CDR2 from the germline V gene are SQVTM and ANQGSEA. V lost 4 bases, J lost 4 bases, and 10 bases lay in between. Here the CDR3 reads CSVVQGSYGYTF. DNA for the CDR3: TGCAGCGTTGTGCAGGGCAGCTATGGCTACACCTTC.